The 20 T cell receptor beta chains listed next were all sequenced from one sample in a study of cytomegalovirus exposure and HLA in healthy donors. The PCR made use of 60 Vbeta and 13 Jbeta primers. Profiled with immunoSEQ multiplex PCR; TCRdb holds only in-frame clones, not every one. The repertoire holds roughly 170,000 clones, with roughly 84% as singletons. Sequenced sample: PBMCs. Receptors were obtained from a male donor in good health and CMV-seronegative.

The chain carries TRBV7-2 and TRBJ2-7; D gene unclear. Between the trimmed V and J ends, which lost 5 bases and 7 bases, there was a span of 9 bases. CDR1 and CDR2 from the germline V gene are SGHTA and FQGNSA. The CDR3 covers 11 residues. The CDR3 here is CASSRGREQYF. For the CDR3, the DNA is TGTGCCAGCAGCCGCGGTCGGGAGCAGTACTTC.

The chain recombines TRBV19 with TRBJ1-4; tentatively, D is TRBD1 (6 bases). The V end lost 3 bases, the J end lost 5 bases, and 10 bases lay between the germline ends. The CDR3 sequence is 14 residues long. Germline V CDR1 and CDR2: LNHDA, SQIVND (reference sequence). The CDR3 DNA reads TGTGCCAGTAGTATCAACAGGGAGAATGAAAAACTGTTTTTT. This encodes CASSINRENEKLFF.

The chain joins TRBV6-5 to TRBJ1-1; D ambiguous. Germline V lookup: CDR1 MNHEY, CDR2 SVGAGI. This CDR3 has 12 residues. V was cut by 8 bases and J by 7 bases, with 14 bases left in between. CDR3 protein: CASGSGLGEAFF. In DNA, the CDR3 is TGTGCCAGCGGCTCGGGTCTGGGTGAAGCTTTCTTT.

This clone occurred once. The genes are TRBV14 and TRBJ2-1, with unresolved D. This CDR3 is 12 amino acids long. The V gene lost 4 bases and the J gene lost 4 bases, with 5 bases spanning the gap. The germline CDR1 and CDR2 sequences are SGHDN and FVKESK. The CDR3 reads CASSLLYNEQFF. The CDR3 DNA follows: TGTGCCAGCAGCCTCCTATACAATGAGCAGTTCTTC.

The V call is TRBV7-9, the J call TRBJ2-7, with D perhaps TRBD1 (6 bases). CDR3 length equals 14 residues. Trimming removed 5 bases at V and 4 bases at J, with 15 bases between. Germline V gene data show CDR1 as SEHNR and CDR2 as FQNEAQ (reference sequence). The CDR3 DNA is TGTGCCAGCAGCGCTCCAGGGGAACTGTACGAGCAGTACTTC. It codes for CASSAPGELYEQYF.

The chain recombines TRBV11-1 with TRBJ2-7, with 11 nucleotides matching TRBD2. CDR3 length: 15 residues. With V trimmed by 1 base and J by 4 bases, 3 bases remained unmatched. Germline loops: CDR1 SGHAT, CDR2 FQDESV (reference sequence). As DNA, the CDR3 is TGTGCCAGCAGCTTAGTTACTAGCGGGAGTTACGAGCAGTACTTC. It yields the protein CASSLVTSGSYEQYF.

The V gene is TRBV6-5, the J gene TRBJ2-1; maybe TRBD1 (5 bases). Germline values: CDR1 MNHEY, CDR2 SVGAGI. Trimming left V 5 bases short and J 6 bases short, with 14 bases between. The CDR3 is made up of 14 amino acids. The CDR3 loop is CASSTMTVSNEQFF. The CDR3 bases are TGTGCCAGCAGTACCATGACAGTGAGCAATGAGCAGTTCTTC.

The chain couples TRBV2 to TRBJ2-7; no clear D. The V end was cut by 1 base, the J end by 3 bases, with 10 bases between. There are 14 residues in the CDR3. In germline, CDR1 is SNHLY, CDR2 FYNNEI. CDR3 DNA: TGTGCCAGCAGTGAAGGTACTGAACTCTACGAGCAGTACTTC. Translating it yields CASSEGTELYEQYF. The entire variable domain, with the rest obtained from reference TRBV2 and TRBJ2-7, is as follows: EPEVTQTPSHQVTQMGQEVILRCVPISNHLYFYWYRQILGQKVEFLVSFYNNEISEKSEIFDDQFSVERPDGSNFTLKIRSTKLEDSAMYFCASSEGTELYEQYFGPGTRLTVT.

This clone was picked up one time. The chain is built from TRBV7-2 and TRBJ1-2; TRBD1 agrees at 9 bases. CDR1 is SGHTA and CDR2 is FQGNSA in the germline V gene. This CDR3 is built from 15 residues. Germline trimming cut 5 bases from V and 5 bases from J; bases unmatched to any gene: 9. CDR3 sequence: CASSPRQGGLYGYTF. The CDR3 nucleotides are TGTGCCAGCAGCCCTCGACAGGGGGGCCTTTATGGCTACACCTTC.

The J gene is TRBJ2-7, the V gene TRBV30; possibly TRBD2 for D (5 bases). CDR1 is GTSNPN and CDR2 is SVGIG in the germline V gene (reference sequence). The CDR3 runs 16 residues. V was clipped by 1 base and J by 3 bases, with 19 bases between them. The CDR3 DNA reads TGTGCCTGGAGTGCCCGAAACGAGGGAACTAACTACGAGCAGTACTTC. Amino acid sequence: CAWSARNEGTNYEQYF.

V and J are TRBV7-3 and TRBJ2-2, with D perhaps TRBD2 (6 bases). V was cut by 1 base and J by 4 bases, with 10 bases left in between. Looked up from germline, CDR1 is SGHTA and CDR2 is FQGTGA. CDR3 length: 15 residues. CDR3 DNA sequence: TGTGCCAGCAGCTTAAGGTCCGGGGGCACCGGGGAGCTGTTTTTT. Amino acid sequence: CASSLRSGGTGELFF.

The chain recombines TRBV2 with TRBJ1-5, with D unclear. Germline V gene data show CDR1 as SNHLY and CDR2 as FYNNEI. The CDR3 sequence is 13 residues long. The CDR3 reads CAGHPGKDQPQHF. The CDR3 nucleotides are TGTGCAGGTCACCCGGGAAAGGATCAGCCCCAGCATTTT. The full variable domain, with the rest looked up from reference TRBV2 and TRBJ1-5, is EPEVTQTPSHQVTQMGQEVILRCVPISNHLYFYWYRQILGQKVEFLVSFYNNEISEKSEIFDDQFSVERPDGSNFTLKIRSTKLEDSAMYFCAGHPGKDQPQHFGDGTRLSIL.

V and J are TRBV10-3 and TRBJ2-5; a weak D match, TRBD2 (6 bases). The CDR3 length is 14 residues. V dropped 2 bases and J dropped 4 bases, with 11 bases sitting between them. CDR1 ENHRY and CDR2 SYGVKD come from the germline V gene. The CDR3 here is CAISESGGGETQYF. In DNA form, the CDR3 reads TGTGCCATCAGTGAGAGTGGGGGAGGAGAGACCCAGTACTTC.

The J gene is TRBJ2-2, the V gene TRBV27, with D maybe TRBD1 (6 bases). Looked up from germline, CDR1 is MNHEY and CDR2 is SMNVEV (reference sequence). Trimming left V 7 bases short and J 2 bases short, with 14 bases between. There are 15 residues in the CDR3. The chain's CDR3 is CASTFLDRNTGELFF. The CDR3 bases are TGTGCCAGCACCTTCCTGGACAGAAACACCGGGGAGCTGTTTTTT.

The chain is built from TRBV6-1 and TRBJ1-3, with D tentatively TRBD1 (6 bases). The CDR3 is 14 residues long. V lost 3 bases to trimming and J lost 4 bases, with 10 bases between them. CDR1 is MNHNS, CDR2 SASEGT, per germline. The CDR3 coding sequence is TGTGCCAGCAGTGACAGGGGTCGCGGAAACACCATATATTTT. It codes for CASSDRGRGNTIYF.

The chain recombines TRBV7-9 with TRBJ1-5; 7 bases line up with TRBD1. The CDR3 has 16 residues. CDR1 and CDR2 (germline): SEHNR, FQNEAQ (reference sequence). V was pared by 4 bases and J by 3 bases, with 9 bases of the junction left unmatched. CDR3 amino acids: CASSSTGAVSNQPQHF. The CDR3 DNA sequence: TGTGCCAGCAGCTCCACAGGGGCAGTATCCAATCAGCCCCAGCATTTT.

This clone was recorded a few times. This chain connects TRBV4-3 to TRBJ1-1; no clear D. The V end lost 0 bases, the J end lost 1 base, and 6 bases lay between the germline ends. CDR1 and CDR2 (germline): LGHNA, YSLEER. The CDR3 covers 14 residues. The CDR3: CASSQDSGNTEAFF. CDR3 bases: TGCGCCAGCAGCCAAGATAGTGGGAACACTGAAGCTTTCTTT.

This chain links TRBV7-8 with TRBJ1-1; the D is unclear. With 1 base removed from V and 2 bases from J, the gap between germline ends came to 17 bases. CDR3 length: 17 amino acids. Germline assignment: CDR1 SGHVS and CDR2 FQNEAQ. The CDR3 region is CASSLVVRSTHNTEAFF. In DNA form, the CDR3 reads TGTGCCAGCAGCTTAGTAGTCAGGTCAACCCACAACACTGAAGCTTTCTTT.

V gene TRBV7-2 combines with J gene TRBJ2-5; 7 bases are shared with TRBD1. V gave up 7 bases and J gave up 7 bases; unmatched junction bases: 6. The CDR3 consists of 12 residues. The V gene's germline CDR1 is SGHTA and CDR2 FQGNSA. In DNA form, the CDR3 reads TGTGCCAGCATCAAAACAGGGGTGACCCAGTACTTC. Residues: CASIKTGVTQYF.

The chain is built from TRBV29-1 and TRBJ1-2; D might be TRBD1 (5 bases). V was shortened by 6 bases and J by 8 bases, with 13 bases between the two germline ends. The germline V gene has CDR1 SQVTM and CDR2 ANQGSEA. CDR3 length equals 11 residues. CDR3 region: CSVGRADGYTF. CDR3 nucleotides: TGCAGCGTAGGCAGGGCGGACGGCTACACCTTC.